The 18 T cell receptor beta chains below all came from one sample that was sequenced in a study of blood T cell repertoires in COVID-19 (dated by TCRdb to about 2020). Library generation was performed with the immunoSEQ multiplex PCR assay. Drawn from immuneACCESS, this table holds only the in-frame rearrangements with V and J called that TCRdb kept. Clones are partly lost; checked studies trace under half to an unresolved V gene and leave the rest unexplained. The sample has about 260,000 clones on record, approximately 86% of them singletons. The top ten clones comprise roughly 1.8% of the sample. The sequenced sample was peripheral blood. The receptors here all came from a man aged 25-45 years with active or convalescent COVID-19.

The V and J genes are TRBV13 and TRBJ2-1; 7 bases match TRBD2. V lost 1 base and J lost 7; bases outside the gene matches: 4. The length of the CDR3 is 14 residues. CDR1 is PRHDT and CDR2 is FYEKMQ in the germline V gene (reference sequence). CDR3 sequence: CASSLAREGNEQFF. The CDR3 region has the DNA TGTGCCAGCAGCTTAGCCAGGGAGGGTAATGAGCAGTTCTTC. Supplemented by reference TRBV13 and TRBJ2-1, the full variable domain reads AAGVIQSPRHLIKEKRETATLKCYPIPRHDTVYWYQQGPGQDPQFLISFYEKMQSDKGSIPDRFSAQQFSDYHSELNMSSLELGDSALYFCASSLAREGNEQFFGPGTRLTVL.

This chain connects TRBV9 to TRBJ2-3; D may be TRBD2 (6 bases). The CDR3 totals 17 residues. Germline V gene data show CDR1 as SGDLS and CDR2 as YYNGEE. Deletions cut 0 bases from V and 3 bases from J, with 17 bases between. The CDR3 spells CASSVGVGGVRTDTQYF. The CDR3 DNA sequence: TGTGCCAGCAGCGTAGGGGTAGGCGGGGTAAGGACAGATACGCAGTATTTT.

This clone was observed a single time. Written as DNA, the CDR3 is TGTGCCAGCAGTCCCGGGACAGGGGGCTTCTACAATGAGCAGTTCTTC. It is translated as CASSPGTGGFYNEQFF. The chain carries TRBV11-2 and TRBJ2-1; TRBD1 matches 12 bases. The CDR3 consists of 16 residues. Germline CDR1 and CDR2: SGHAT and FQNNGV. With 6 bases clipped from V and 3 bases from J, the junction kept 6 bases outside the gene matches.

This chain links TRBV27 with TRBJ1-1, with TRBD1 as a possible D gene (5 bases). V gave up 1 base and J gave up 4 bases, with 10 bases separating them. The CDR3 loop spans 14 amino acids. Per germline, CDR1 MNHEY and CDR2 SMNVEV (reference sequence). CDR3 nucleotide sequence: TGTGCCAGCAGTTTATTCGGGGGAGGCACTGAAGCTTTCTTT. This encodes CASSLFGGGTEAFF.

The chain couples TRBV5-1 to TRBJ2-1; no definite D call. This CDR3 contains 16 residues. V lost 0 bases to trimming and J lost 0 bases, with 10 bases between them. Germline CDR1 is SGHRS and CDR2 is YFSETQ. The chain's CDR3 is CASSLGERLSYNEQFF. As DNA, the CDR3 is TGCGCCAGCAGCTTGGGCGAAAGACTCTCCTACAATGAGCAGTTCTTC.

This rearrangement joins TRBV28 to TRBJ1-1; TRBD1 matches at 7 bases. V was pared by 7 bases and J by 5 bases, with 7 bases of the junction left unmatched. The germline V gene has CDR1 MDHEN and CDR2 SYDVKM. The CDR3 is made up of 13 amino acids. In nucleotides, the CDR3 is TGTGCCAGCATTAGAGGGGGCGGAACTGAAGCTTTCTTT. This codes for CASIRGGGTEAFF.

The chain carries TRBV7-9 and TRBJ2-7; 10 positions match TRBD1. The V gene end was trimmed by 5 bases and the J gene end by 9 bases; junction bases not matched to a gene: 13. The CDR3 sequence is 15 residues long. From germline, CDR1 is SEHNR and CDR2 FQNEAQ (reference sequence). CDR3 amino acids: CASSAIRGQGQGQYF. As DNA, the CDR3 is TGTGCCAGCAGCGCAATCAGGGGACAGGGGCAGGGGCAGTACTTC.

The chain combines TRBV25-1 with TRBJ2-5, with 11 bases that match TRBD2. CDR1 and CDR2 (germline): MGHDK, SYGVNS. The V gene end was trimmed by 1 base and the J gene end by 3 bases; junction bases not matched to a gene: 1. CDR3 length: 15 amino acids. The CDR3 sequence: CASSESLAGEETQYF. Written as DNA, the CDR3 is TGTGCCAGCAGTGAATCACTAGCGGGGGAAGAGACCCAGTACTTC.

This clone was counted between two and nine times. DNA for the CDR3: TGCGCCAGCAGTGACTTCAGGGAATCCTCTGGAAACACCATATATTTT. It translates to CASSDFRESSGNTIYF. The J gene is TRBJ1-3, the V gene TRBV10-1; D might be TRBD1 (5 bases). Trimming took off 3 bases at V and 0 bases at J, with 12 bases between the two ends. The germline V gene has CDR1 WNHNN and CDR2 SYGVQD (reference sequence). CDR3 length: 16 amino acids.

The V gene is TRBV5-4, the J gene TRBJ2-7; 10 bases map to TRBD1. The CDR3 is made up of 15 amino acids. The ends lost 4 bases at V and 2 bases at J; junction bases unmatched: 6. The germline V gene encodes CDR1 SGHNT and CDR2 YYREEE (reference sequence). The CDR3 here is CASSPPGQGAYEQYF. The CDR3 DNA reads TGTGCCAGCAGCCCTCCTGGACAGGGGGCCTACGAGCAGTACTTC.

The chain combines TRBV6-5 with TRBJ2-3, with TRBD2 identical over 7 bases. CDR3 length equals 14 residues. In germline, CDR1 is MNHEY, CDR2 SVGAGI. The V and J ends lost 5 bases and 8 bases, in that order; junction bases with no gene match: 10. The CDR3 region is CASSRDYPIRTQYF. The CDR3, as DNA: TGTGCCAGCAGTCGGGACTACCCCATTCGTACGCAGTATTTT.

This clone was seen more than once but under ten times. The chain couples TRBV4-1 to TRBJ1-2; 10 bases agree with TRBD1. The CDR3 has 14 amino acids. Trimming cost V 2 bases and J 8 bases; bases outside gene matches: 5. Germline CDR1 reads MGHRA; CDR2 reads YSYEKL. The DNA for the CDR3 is TGCGCCAGCAGCCAACCGACAGGGGGCGGCGGCTACACCTTC. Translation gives CASSQPTGGGGYTF.

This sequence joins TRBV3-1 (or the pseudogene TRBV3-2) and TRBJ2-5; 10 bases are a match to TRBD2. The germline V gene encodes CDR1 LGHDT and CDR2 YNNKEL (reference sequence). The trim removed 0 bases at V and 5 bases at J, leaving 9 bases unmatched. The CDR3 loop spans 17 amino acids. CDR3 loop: CASSQDPQRGGAETQYF. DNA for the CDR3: TGTGCCAGCAGCCAAGATCCCCAGCGGGGGGGCGCTGAGACCCAGTACTTC.

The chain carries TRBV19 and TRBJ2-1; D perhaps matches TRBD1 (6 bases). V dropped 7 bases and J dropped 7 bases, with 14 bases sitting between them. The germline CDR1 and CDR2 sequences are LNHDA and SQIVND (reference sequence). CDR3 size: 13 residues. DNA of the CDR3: TGTGCCAGTAACCCCTCACAGGGTAATGAGCAGTTCTTC. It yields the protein CASNPSQGNEQFF.

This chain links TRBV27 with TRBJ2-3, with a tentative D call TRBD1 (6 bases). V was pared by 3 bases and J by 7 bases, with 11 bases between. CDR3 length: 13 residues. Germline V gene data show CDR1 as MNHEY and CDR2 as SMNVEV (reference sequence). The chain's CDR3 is CASSFGQLNTQYF. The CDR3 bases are TGTGCCAGCAGTTTTGGACAGCTCAATACGCAGTATTTT.

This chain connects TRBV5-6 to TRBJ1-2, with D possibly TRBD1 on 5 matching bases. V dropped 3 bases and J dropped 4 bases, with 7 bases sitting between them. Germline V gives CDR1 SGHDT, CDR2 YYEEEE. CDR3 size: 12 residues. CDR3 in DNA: TGTGCCAGCAGCTCAGGGTCCTATGGCTACACCTTC. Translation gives CASSSGSYGYTF.

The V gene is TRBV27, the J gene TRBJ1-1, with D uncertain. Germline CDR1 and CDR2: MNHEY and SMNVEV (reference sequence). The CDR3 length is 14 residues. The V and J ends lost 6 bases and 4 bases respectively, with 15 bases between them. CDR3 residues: CASRPRTGSTEAFF. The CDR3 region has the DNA TGTGCCAGCAGACCTAGGACTGGTAGCACTGAAGCTTTCTTT.

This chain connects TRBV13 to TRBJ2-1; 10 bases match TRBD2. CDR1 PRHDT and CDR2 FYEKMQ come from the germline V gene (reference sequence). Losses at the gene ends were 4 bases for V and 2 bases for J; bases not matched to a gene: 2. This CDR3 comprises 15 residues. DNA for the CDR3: TGTGCCAGCAGCTCCAGCGGGGGGGCCTACAATGAGCAGTTCTTC. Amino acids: CASSSSGGAYNEQFF.